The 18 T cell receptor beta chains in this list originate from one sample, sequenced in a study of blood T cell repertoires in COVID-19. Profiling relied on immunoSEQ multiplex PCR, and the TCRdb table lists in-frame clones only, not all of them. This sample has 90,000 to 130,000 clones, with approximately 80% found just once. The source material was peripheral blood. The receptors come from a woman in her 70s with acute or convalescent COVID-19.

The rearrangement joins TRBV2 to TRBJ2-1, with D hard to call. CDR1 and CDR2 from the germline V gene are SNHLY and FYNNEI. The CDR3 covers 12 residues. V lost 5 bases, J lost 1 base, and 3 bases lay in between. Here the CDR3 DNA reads TGTGCCAGCAGTCAGTCCTACAATGAGCAGTTCTTC. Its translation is CASSQSYNEQFF. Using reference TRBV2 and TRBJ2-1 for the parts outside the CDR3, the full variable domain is EPEVTQTPSHQVTQMGQEVILRCVPISNHLYFYWYRQILGQKVEFLVSFYNNEISEKSEIFDDQFSVERPDGSNFTLKIRSTKLEDSAMYFCASSQSYNEQFFGPGTRLTVL.

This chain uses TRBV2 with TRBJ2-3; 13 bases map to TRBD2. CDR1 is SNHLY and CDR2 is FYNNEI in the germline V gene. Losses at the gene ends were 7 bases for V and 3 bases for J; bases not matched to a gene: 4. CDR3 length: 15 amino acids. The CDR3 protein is CASNLLAGGTDTQYF. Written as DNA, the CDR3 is TGTGCCAGCAACCTACTAGCGGGGGGGACAGATACGCAGTATTTT.

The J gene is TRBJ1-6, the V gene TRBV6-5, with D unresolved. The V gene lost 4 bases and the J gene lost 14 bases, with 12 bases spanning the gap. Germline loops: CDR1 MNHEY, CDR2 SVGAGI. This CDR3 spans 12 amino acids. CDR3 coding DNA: TGTGCCAGCAGTTTCCGCGCCGGAGCCCTCCACTTT. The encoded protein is CASSFRAGALHF.

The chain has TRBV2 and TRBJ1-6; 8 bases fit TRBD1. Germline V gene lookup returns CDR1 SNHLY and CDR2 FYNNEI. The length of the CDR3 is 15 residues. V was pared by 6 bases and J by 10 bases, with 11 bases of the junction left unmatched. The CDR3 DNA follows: TGTGCCAGCAGGCCTAGGATACAGGGGGGATCACCCCTCCACTTT. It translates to CASRPRIQGGSPLHF.

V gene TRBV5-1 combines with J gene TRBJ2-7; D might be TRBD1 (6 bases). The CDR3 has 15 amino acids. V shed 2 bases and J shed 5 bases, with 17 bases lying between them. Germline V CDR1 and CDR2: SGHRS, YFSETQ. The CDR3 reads CASSLGPGEVHEQYF. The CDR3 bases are TGCGCCAGCAGCTTAGGTCCAGGGGAAGTACACGAGCAGTACTTC. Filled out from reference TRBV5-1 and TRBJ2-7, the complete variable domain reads KAGVTQTPRYLIKTRGQQVTLSCSPISGHRSVSWYQQTPGQGLQFLFEYFSETQRNKGNFPGRFSGRQFSNSRSEMNVSTLELGDSALYLCASSLGPGEVHEQYFGPGTRLTVT.

CDR3: CAGRTGSETQYF. In nucleotides, the CDR3 is TGTGCCGGGCGCACAGGTTCAGAGACCCAGTACTTC. The chain is built from TRBV19 and TRBJ2-5, with D tentatively TRBD1 (5 bases). Trimming removed 11 bases at V and 4 bases at J, with 14 bases between. CDR1 and CDR2 from the germline V gene are LNHDA and SQIVND (reference sequence). The CDR3 contains 12 residues.

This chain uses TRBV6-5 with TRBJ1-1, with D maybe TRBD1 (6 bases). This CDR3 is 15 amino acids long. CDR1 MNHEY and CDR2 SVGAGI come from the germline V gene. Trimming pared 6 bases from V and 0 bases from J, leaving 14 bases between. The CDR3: CASRLRTDLNTEAFF. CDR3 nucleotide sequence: TGTGCCAGCAGACTAAGGACAGATTTGAACACTGAAGCTTTCTTT.

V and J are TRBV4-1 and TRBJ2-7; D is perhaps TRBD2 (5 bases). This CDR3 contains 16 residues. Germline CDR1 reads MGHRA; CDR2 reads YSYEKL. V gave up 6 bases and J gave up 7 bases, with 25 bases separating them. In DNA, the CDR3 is TGCGCCAGCAGATTGGACGTCGGAAGGGAGTTAGGAGAGCAGTACTTC. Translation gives CASRLDVGRELGEQYF.

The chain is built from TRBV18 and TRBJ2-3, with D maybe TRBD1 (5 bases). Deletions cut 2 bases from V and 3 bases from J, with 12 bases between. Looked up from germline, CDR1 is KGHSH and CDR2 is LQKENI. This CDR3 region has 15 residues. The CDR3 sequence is CASSPTIQGTDTQYF. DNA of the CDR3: TGTGCCAGCTCACCAACCATCCAGGGAACAGATACGCAGTATTTT.

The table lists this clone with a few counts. CDR3 coding DNA: TGCGCCAGCAGCTCCCTGACAGGGGGGGCTGAAGCTTTCTTT. It yields the protein CASSSLTGGAEAFF. This chain connects TRBV5-1 to TRBJ1-1, with 9 bases aligning to TRBD1. Germline values: CDR1 SGHRS, CDR2 YFSETQ. Trimming took 3 bases from V and 6 from J; bases not matched to a gene: 6. CDR3 length: 14 residues.

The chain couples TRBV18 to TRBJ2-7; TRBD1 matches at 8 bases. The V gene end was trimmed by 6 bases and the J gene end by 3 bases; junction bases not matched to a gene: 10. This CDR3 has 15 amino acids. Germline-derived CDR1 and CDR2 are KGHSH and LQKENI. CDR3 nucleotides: TGTGCCAGCTCCCCCGGACAGGGTGCCAACTACGAGCAGTACTTC. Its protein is CASSPGQGANYEQYF.

CDR3 loop: CASKLGVNTEAFF. CDR3 coding DNA: TGTGCCAGTAAATTGGGCGTGAACACTGAAGCTTTCTTT. The chain is built from TRBV19 and TRBJ1-1; D ambiguous. The CDR3 spans 13 residues. V was cut by 7 bases and J by 0 bases, with 9 bases left in between. Germline loops: CDR1 LNHDA, CDR2 SQIVND (reference sequence).

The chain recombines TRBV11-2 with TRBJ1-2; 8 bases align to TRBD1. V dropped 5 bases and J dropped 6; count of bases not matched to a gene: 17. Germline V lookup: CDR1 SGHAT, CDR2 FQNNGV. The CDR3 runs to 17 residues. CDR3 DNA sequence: TGTGCCAGCAGCCCGGGACAGGTGGTTCCGGCCGGCAATGGCTACACCTTC. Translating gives CASSPGQVVPAGNGYTF.

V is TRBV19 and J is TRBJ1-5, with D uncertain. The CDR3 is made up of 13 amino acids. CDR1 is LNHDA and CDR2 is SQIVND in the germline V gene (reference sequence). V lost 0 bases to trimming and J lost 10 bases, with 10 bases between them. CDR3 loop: CASSIERRAPQHF. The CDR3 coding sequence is TGTGCCAGTAGTATAGAGCGGAGGGCACCCCAGCATTTT.

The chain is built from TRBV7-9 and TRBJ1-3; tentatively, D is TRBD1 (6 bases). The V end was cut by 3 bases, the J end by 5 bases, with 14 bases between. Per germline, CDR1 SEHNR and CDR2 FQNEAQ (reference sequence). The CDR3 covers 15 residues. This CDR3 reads CASSLDRDNRNTIYF. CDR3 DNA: TGTGCCAGCAGCTTGGACAGAGATAATCGAAACACCATATATTTT.

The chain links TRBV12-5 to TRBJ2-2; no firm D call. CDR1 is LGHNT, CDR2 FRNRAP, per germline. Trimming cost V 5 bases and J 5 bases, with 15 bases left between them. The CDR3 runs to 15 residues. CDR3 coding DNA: TGTGCTAGTGGTATCACGCCCATCGGGACCGGGGAGCTGTTTTTT. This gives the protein CASGITPIGTGELFF.

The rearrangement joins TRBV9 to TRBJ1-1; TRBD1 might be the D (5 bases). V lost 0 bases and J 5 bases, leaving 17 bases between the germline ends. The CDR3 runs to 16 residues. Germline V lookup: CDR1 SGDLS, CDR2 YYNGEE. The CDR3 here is CASSVGSQTAGTEAFF. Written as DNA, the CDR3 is TGTGCCAGCAGCGTAGGGTCCCAGACAGCGGGGACTGAAGCTTTCTTT.

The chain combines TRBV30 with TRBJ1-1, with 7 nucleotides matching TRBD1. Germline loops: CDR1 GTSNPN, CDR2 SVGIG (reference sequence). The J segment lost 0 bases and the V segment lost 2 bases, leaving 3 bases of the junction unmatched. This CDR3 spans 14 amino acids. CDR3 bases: TGTGCCTGGAGTAGAGACAGGGTGAACACTGAAGCTTTCTTT. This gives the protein CAWSRDRVNTEAFF.